A single sample is the source of the 19 T cell receptor beta chains below, sequenced in a study of radiation and T cells in renal cell carcinoma. Time point here: baseline pretreatment blood. Treatment meaning: 15 Gy SBRT to primary tumor, nephrectomy 4 weeks later. Some clones are missing from TCRdb's copy, which holds only in-frame ones; the method was immunoSEQ multiplex PCR. The sample includes roughly 100,000 clones, 70% to 90% seen only once; the top ten take approximately 8.4%. The sequenced sample was blood, obtained from a patient whose treatment included radiotherapy and nephrectomy. Receptors originate from a man aged 50-60 years with renal cell carcinoma.

The chain links TRBV14 to TRBJ1-2; D gene uncertain. V lost 0 bases and J 5 bases, leaving 16 bases between the germline ends. This CDR3 comprises 16 residues. Per the germline V gene, CDR1 is SGHDN and CDR2 is FVKESK. For the CDR3, the DNA is TGTGCCAGCAGCCAAGATAATCAGAGGAGACCTTATGGCTACACCTTC. Its protein is CASSQDNQRRPYGYTF.

The chain is built from TRBV5-4 and TRBJ2-7; D may be TRBD1 (6 bases). Germline V gene sequence: CDR1 SGHNT, CDR2 YYREEE (reference sequence). The V gene lost 0 bases and the J gene lost 3 bases, with 10 bases spanning the gap. The CDR3 consists of 14 residues. This CDR3 reads CASSLEGQFYEQYF. CDR3 coding DNA: TGTGCCAGCAGCTTGGAGGGACAATTCTACGAGCAGTACTTC.

The chain joins TRBV13 to TRBJ2-1, with D unresolved. Germline CDR1 and CDR2: PRHDT and FYEKMQ (reference sequence). There are 14 residues in the CDR3. V dropped 3 bases and J dropped 3 bases, with 9 bases sitting between them. The CDR3 DNA reads TGTGCCAGCAGCTTCGGAAGCGACTACAATGAGCAGTTCTTC. Its protein product is CASSFGSDYNEQFF.

The chain has TRBV18 and TRBJ1-6, with 10 bases fitting TRBD1. The CDR3 contains 13 residues. The germline CDR1 and CDR2 sequences are KGHSH and LQKENI. The trim removed 8 bases at V and 8 bases at J, leaving 3 bases unmatched. The CDR3 is CASGGTGDSPLHF. Written as DNA, the CDR3 is TGTGCCAGCGGAGGGACAGGGGATTCACCCCTCCACTTT.

This clone was counted a single time. The V gene is TRBV2, the J gene TRBJ1-2; 7 bases agree with TRBD1. The CDR3 contains 12 residues. With V trimmed by 7 bases and J by 4 bases, 3 bases remained unmatched. The germline V gene has CDR1 SNHLY and CDR2 FYNNEI. The CDR3 DNA is TGTGCCAGCAATCGACAGGGCTATGGCTACACCTTC. The encoded protein is CASNRQGYGYTF.

The chain is built from TRBV7-6 and TRBJ2-1; the D is unclear. V lost 4 bases, J lost 15 bases, and 13 bases lay in between. Germline V gene lookup returns CDR1 SGHVS and CDR2 FNYEAQ. There are 11 residues in the CDR3. The CDR3, as DNA: TGTGCCAGCAGCTCCGGGTCTGTTCCGTTCTTC. As protein: CASSSGSVPFF.

The chain employs TRBV27 and TRBJ1-2, with D possibly matching TRBD1 (5 bases). Germline values: CDR1 MNHEY, CDR2 SMNVEV (reference sequence). The CDR3 totals 13 residues. V dropped 6 bases and J dropped 4 bases, with 12 bases sitting between them. The CDR3 region is CASRLQGAYGYTF. The CDR3, as DNA: TGTGCCAGCAGATTGCAAGGGGCCTATGGCTACACCTTC.

This chain links TRBV11-2 with TRBJ2-1, with D possibly TRBD2 on 5 matching bases. Germline CDR1 SGHAT, CDR2 FQNNGV. The V and J ends lost 4 bases and 2 bases respectively, with 15 bases between them. There are 16 residues in the CDR3. This chain's CDR3 is CASSWEADQAYNEQFF. CDR3 nucleotides: TGTGCCAGCAGCTGGGAAGCGGACCAAGCCTACAATGAGCAGTTCTTC.

Concerning this clone itself: The junction shows a germline mismatch at one end, possibly a read error. J is TRBJ2-5 and V is TRBV7-7; 9 bases are shared with TRBD2. Per the germline V gene, CDR1 is SSHAT and CDR2 is FNYEAQ (reference sequence). CDR3 length equals 14 residues. The CDR3 is CASSPAGGRETQYF. Written as DNA, the CDR3 is TGTGCTAGCAGCCCAGCGGGGGGAAGGGAGACCCAGTACTTC. The whole variable domain, filled in from reference TRBV7-7 and TRBJ2-5, reads GAGVSQSPRYKVTKRGQDVTLRCDPISSHATLYWYQQALGQGPEFLTYFNYEAQPDKSGLPSDRFSAERPEGSISTLTIQRTEQRDSAMYRCASSPAGGRETQYFGPGTRLLVL.

V usage is TRBV6-5 and J usage is TRBJ1-6; 7 positions agree with TRBD1. CDR3 length: 15 residues. After removal of 2 bases from V and 7 bases from J, the junction contained 5 bases not matched to a gene. CDR1 is MNHEY and CDR2 is SVGAGI in the germline V gene. The CDR3 DNA reads TGTGCCAGCAGTTACGGGGGACAGAGCAATTCACCCCTCCACTTT. It codes for CASSYGGQSNSPLHF.

The chain uses TRBV7-2 and TRBJ1-1; D not resolved. V lost 5 bases and J lost 3, with 10 bases in between. Looked up from germline, CDR1 is SGHTA and CDR2 is FQGNSA. This CDR3 contains 13 residues. For the CDR3, the DNA is TGTGCCAGCAGCCAGACGGTTGACACTGAAGCTTTCTTT. Translating gives CASSQTVDTEAFF.

Of note for this clone: The same CDR3 arises from other DNA sequences in this sample as well. The chain couples TRBV27 to TRBJ1-1; TRBD1 aligns across 7 bases. Germline CDR1 reads MNHEY; CDR2 reads SMNVEV (reference sequence). V lost 6 bases and J lost 5; bases outside the gene matches: 3. The CDR3 is 12 amino acids. Here the CDR3 reads CASSSGGTEAFF. The CDR3 nucleotides read TGTGCCAGCAGCTCAGGGGGGACTGAAGCTTTCTTT.

The rearrangement uses TRBV7-3 and TRBJ2-1; 11 nucleotides line up with TRBD2. This CDR3 contains 16 residues. Germline V lookup: CDR1 SGHTA, CDR2 FQGTGA. V shed 3 bases, J shed 4 bases, and the junction held 5 bases outside the gene matches. The CDR3 DNA is TGTGCCAGCAGCTTCCGTGCTAGCGGGGGGTACAATGAGCAGTTCTTC. It encodes CASSFRASGGYNEQFF.

This chain uses TRBV5-1 with TRBJ2-1; 12 bases map to TRBD2. This CDR3 contains 16 residues. CDR1 SGHRS and CDR2 YFSETQ come from the germline V gene. V lost 4 bases, J lost 2 bases, and 4 bases stayed unmatched. The CDR3 loop reads CASSGASGRAYNEQFF. The CDR3 nucleotides read TGCGCCAGCAGCGGGGCTAGCGGGAGGGCCTACAATGAGCAGTTCTTC.

CDR3 region: CASSLGTVSTDTQYF. DNA for the CDR3: TGCGCCAGCAGCTTAGGGACAGTTAGCACAGATACGCAGTATTTT. The chain joins TRBV5-1 to TRBJ2-3; TRBD1 matches 7 bases. Germline V gives CDR1 SGHRS, CDR2 YFSETQ. CDR3 size: 15 residues. Germline trimming cut 2 bases from V and 0 bases from J; bases unmatched to any gene: 3.

The rearrangement links TRBV5-6 to TRBJ2-1; weak D call: TRBD1 (7 bases). Germline CDR1 is SGHDT and CDR2 is YYEEEE. CDR3 length equals 16 residues. The V and J ends lost 1 base and 7 bases respectively, with 18 bases between them. The CDR3 bases are TGTGCCAGCAGCTTGCCCCAGGGGGGAGTGAGTAATGAGCAGTTCTTC. Its protein product is CASSLPQGGVSNEQFF.

The V and J genes are TRBV18 and TRBJ1-1; D possibly corresponds to TRBD1 (6 bases). Germline V gives CDR1 KGHSH, CDR2 LQKENI. This CDR3 is 16 amino acids long. V lost 3 bases, J lost 0 bases, and 14 bases lay in between. The CDR3 sequence: CASSPYKDRLNTEAFF. The CDR3 DNA reads as TGTGCCAGCTCACCTTATAAAGACAGGTTGAACACTGAAGCTTTCTTT.

The V and J genes are TRBV6-1 and TRBJ1-2; the D gene is possibly TRBD1 (5 bases). V lost 2 bases and J 5 bases, leaving 18 bases between the germline ends. CDR3 length: 16 residues. Looked up from germline, CDR1 is MNHNS and CDR2 is SASEGT. The CDR3 bases are TGTGCCAGCAGTGAATTAAGGGGTACCGGGATTTATGGCTACACCTTC. Translation gives CASSELRGTGIYGYTF.

This clone came up once. This chain joins TRBV11-1 and TRBJ2-7, with 10 bases that match TRBD2. Germline V gene data show CDR1 as SGHAT and CDR2 as FQDESV (reference sequence). Trimming took 6 bases from V and 6 from J; bases not matched to a gene: 11. This CDR3 contains 15 residues. This CDR3 is CASSSRLAGAGEQYF. CDR3 coding DNA: TGTGCCAGCAGTTCGCGTCTAGCGGGAGCAGGCGAGCAGTACTTC.